This T cell receptor (beta chain) was recovered during a study of cytomegalovirus exposure and HLA in healthy donors. Study findings and constraints: A later analysis associated 15,000 or so TCR beta sequences with HLA alleles at a 0.05 false discovery rate. What was likely a sequencing artifact was a cluster of highly shared sequence variants. Cytomegalovirus association was assigned to about 150 TCR beta chains.

A multiplex PCR was run with 60 Vbeta primers and 13 Jbeta primers. This table comes from immunoSEQ multiplex PCR, and its TCRdb copy is limited to in-frame clones, with some not included. The table gives 100,000 to 150,000 clones; the top ten clones make up under 2% of it. Regarding this clone: The target antigen is unknown.

The receptor was isolated from a woman between 40 and 55 years old in good health and CMV-seropositive. Sequenced: PBMCs.

CDR3 residues: CASSLTSGNTGELFF. Here the CDR3 DNA reads TGCGCCAGCAGCTTGACTAGCGGGAACACCGGGGAGCTGTTTTTT. The chain combines TRBV5-1 with TRBJ2-2; 8 nucleotides match TRBD2. This CDR3 comprises 15 residues. CDR1 and CDR2 from the germline V gene are SGHRS and YFSETQ. J lost 1 base, V lost 1 base, and 0 bases had no gene match.